This T cell receptor (beta chain) originates from a study of T cell repertoires in cytomegalovirus infection. Study-level information: Recently identified HLA-C-restricted and well-studied HLA-B-restricted CMV epitopes were used. Signatures in public TCR beta sequences pointed to both CMV infection and matching HLA type. The study, taken as a whole, reports: Dominant in the ex vivo response were TCR beta clonotypes restricted by HLA-C and specific for CMV.

There are a few counts of this clonotype. Its antigen remains unknown. V lost 4 bases to trimming and J lost 3 bases, with 15 bases between them. CDR3 size: 15 residues. The germline V gene has CDR1 MGHRA and CDR2 YSYEKL. TCRdb re-called the reads with MiXCR, one entry per CDR3 protein. The table has about a million distinct CDR3 sequences, 30% to 40% seen once. This material consisted of cultured CD8+ T cells from PBMCs, taken from culture after CMV antigen stimulation. V and J are TRBV4-1 and TRBJ1-2; possibly TRBD1 for D (6 bases). This receptor was taken from a human donor in good health (CMV status not recorded). Some clones in this sample may be carry-over from other donors' samples. CDR3 sequence: CASSPQAGVDYGYTF. The CDR3 DNA sequence: TGCGCCAGCAGCCCCCAGGCAGGGGTCGACTATGGCTACACCTTC.